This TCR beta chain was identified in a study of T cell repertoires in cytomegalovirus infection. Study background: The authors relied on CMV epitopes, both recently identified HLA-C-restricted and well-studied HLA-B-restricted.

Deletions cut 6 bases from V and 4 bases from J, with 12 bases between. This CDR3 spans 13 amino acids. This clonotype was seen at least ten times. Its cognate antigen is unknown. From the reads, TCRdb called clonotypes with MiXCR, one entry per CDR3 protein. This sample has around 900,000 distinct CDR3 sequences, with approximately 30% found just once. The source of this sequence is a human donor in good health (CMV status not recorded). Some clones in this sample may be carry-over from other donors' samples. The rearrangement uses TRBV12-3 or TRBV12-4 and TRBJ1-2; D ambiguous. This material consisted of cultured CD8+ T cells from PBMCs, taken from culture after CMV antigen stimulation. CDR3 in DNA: TGTGCCAGCAGATCTCGGGAGGTCTATGGCTACACCTTC. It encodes CASRSREVYGYTF.